These T cell receptor beta chains were read from a single sample in a study of blood T cells in healthy people across ages. Via MiXCR, TCRdb re-called the 5' RACE reads, giving one row per CDR3 protein. This sample has 780,000 or so distinct CDR3 sequences; 20% to 30% occur once, and the top ten carry under 4.5%. This same sample was also taken into another study, of T cells of mothers and their children.

The specimen sequenced was blood. The receptor source for this set is a boy between 5 and 17 years old in good health. Both conserved end residues are part of each CDR3. Fields, in order: V gene, D gene, CDR3 length, CDR3 protein. D genes are given only for firm matches.

>TRBV14|-|14
CASSPTTGQYEQYF
>TRBV4-1|-|13
CASSPLRGYGYTF
>TRBV5-1|-|14
CASSRDGANYGYTF
>TRBV20-1|-|15
CSARVWTESSYEQYF
>TRBV7-6|-|15
CASSLNPGESYEQYF
>TRBV2|-|17
CASSGLGVRRSDEKLFF
>TRBV2|-|16
CASSKDIPSNTGELFF
>TRBV7-9|TRBD2|15
CASSLLGLEYYEQYF
>TRBV12-3/TRBV12-4|TRBD2|15
CASSSGLAGNNEQFF
>TRBV12-3/TRBV12-4|TRBD1|14
CASSQTGGEYEQYF
>TRBV4-3|-|16
CASSQDTQGRAYEQYF
>TRBV5-6|TRBD1|14
CASSTGQFLNEQFF
>TRBV3-1|-|13
CASSQANTYEQYF
>TRBV4-1|-|13
CASSQDHRNTIYF
>TRBV11-2|TRBD2|20
CASSLLLFTSGRAEGETQYF
>TRBV28|-|17
CASSRSTRDPGPDTQYF
>TRBV5-1|TRBD2|14
CASSLVAGVSEQFF
>TRBV5-1|-|15
CASSVIPGPAYEQYF
>TRBV15|TRBD1|17
CATSRNLPGQGGQPQHF
>TRBV20-1|-|14
CSARGTPSYNEQFF
>TRBV6-2/TRBV6-3|-|12
CAISQASYEQYF
>TRBV12-3/TRBV12-4|TRBD2|15
CASRFGLAGEETQYF